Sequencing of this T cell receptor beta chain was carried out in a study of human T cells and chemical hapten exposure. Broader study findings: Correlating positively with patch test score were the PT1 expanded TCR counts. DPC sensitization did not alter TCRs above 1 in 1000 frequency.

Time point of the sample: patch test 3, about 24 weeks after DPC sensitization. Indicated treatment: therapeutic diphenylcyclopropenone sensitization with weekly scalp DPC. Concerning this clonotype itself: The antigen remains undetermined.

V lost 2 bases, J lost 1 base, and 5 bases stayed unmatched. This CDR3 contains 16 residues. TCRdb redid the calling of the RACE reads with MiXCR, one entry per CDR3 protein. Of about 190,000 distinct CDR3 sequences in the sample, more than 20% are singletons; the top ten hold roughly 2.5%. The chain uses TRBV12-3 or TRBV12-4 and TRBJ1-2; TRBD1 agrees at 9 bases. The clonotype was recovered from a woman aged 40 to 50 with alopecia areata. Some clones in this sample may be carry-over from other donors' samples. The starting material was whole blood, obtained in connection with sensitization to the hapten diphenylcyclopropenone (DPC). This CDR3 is CASSLLTGGFNYGYTF. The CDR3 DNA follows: TGTGCCAGCAGTTTATTAACAGGGGGCTTTAACTATGGCTACACCTTC.